The source of this TCR beta chain is a study of blood T cell repertoires in COVID-19. Study information: Researchers got acute and convalescent COVID-19 samples from the United States, Italy and Spain. Sample material is recorded as cDNA or gDNA derived from T cells, B-cell-depleted T cells, or PBMCs.

As processed by the authors: By means of reference gene primer amplification, nucleated cell counts were estimated. Clones were sequenced by immunoSEQ multiplex PCR, and TCRdb holds only the in-frame ones, with some missing. That table furnishes V, J and clone size, whereas the DNA furnished D and trimming. The sample carries 100,000 to 150,000 clones, about four fifths recorded once. Trimming cost V 5 bases and J 5 bases; bases outside gene matches: 8. Looked up from germline, CDR1 is SGHRS and CDR2 is YFSETQ. The CDR3 runs 14 residues. This receptor was taken from a man of 80 years or more with active or convalescent COVID-19. Input material: peripheral blood. V and J are TRBV5-1 and TRBJ2-7, with 9 nucleotides matching TRBD1. The CDR3 is CASSANGQGNEQYF. DNA of the CDR3: TGCGCCAGCAGTGCCAACGGACAGGGGAACGAGCAGTACTTC.